The sequence of this T cell receptor (beta chain) was determined in a study of blood T cell repertoires in COVID-19. The wider study: The United States, Italy and Spain were the sources of the acute and convalescent COVID-19 samples. Nucleic acid was either cDNA or gDNA, and it came from T cells, B-cell-depleted T cells, or PBMCs.

Per the original data handling: Scientists estimated how many nucleated cells there were by amplifying reference gene primers. Profiling relied on immunoSEQ multiplex PCR, and the TCRdb table lists in-frame clones only, not all of them. D and trimming were read from the DNA, whereas the V and J calls and clone size are those reported in that table. The table shows around 39,000 clones, with 86% occurring only once. CDR1 SGHRS and CDR2 YFSETQ come from the germline V gene. V dropped 0 bases and J dropped 4; count of bases not matched to a gene: 9. This CDR3 has 17 residues. The sequenced material came from peripheral blood. The chain uses TRBV5-1 and TRBJ2-2, with TRBD2 matching over 7 bases. This clonotype originated in a man aged 55 to 69 with active COVID-19. Here the CDR3 DNA reads TGCGCCAGCAGCTTGGCCTCTAGCGGTCCGGGCACCGGGGAGCTGTTTTTT. Its translation: CASSLASSGPGTGELFF.